This entry lists 11 T cell receptor beta chains sequenced from one sample in a study of tumor-infiltrating lymphocytes in primary liver carcinoma. The input was approximately 500 ng total RNA; TCR beta cDNA was made from it with a constant-region primer. Three-round nested multiplex PCR performed with slightly modified ARM-PCR produced the TCR beta libraries. Two initial PCR rounds of around 10 cycles each paired TRBV1-TRBV30 forward primers with a C-beta reverse primer. TCRdb used MiXCR to reprocess the multiplex PCR reads, holding one entry per CDR3 protein. The table includes 300,000 to 350,000 distinct CDR3 sequences, around 60% detected once. RNA isolated from unsorted whole blood supplied the blood RNA, with germline DNA also extracted. Sequenced sample: peripheral blood. These receptors all stem from a man between 40 and 49 years old with primary liver carcinoma and hepatitis B virus infection.

A note on this clonotype: A single base separates this from a much larger clone, so it may be a read error. The CDR3 loop reads CASSQVRDTNYEQYF. The CDR3 coding sequence is TGCGCCAGCAGCCAAGTGAGGGACACCAACTACGAGCAGTACTTC. V usage is TRBV4-3 and J usage is TRBJ2-7; weak D call: TRBD1 (6 bases). CDR1 LGHNA and CDR2 YSLEER come from the germline V gene. This CDR3 has 15 residues. With 1 base removed from V and 3 bases from J, the gap between germline ends came to 13 bases.

A word on this clonotype: Compared with germline, one end of the junction differs, possibly owing to a read error. The rearrangement uses TRBV6-6 and TRBJ2-2, with TRBD2 matching over 13 bases. This CDR3 has 20 residues. The germline V gene encodes CDR1 MNHNY and CDR2 SVGAGI (reference sequence). The CDR3 protein is CASSPLVGLAGPTNTVEVFF. Written as DNA, the CDR3 is TGTGCTAGCAGTCCGCTCGTGGGACTAGCGGGGCCAACGAACACCGTGGAGGTGTTTTTT.

In regard to this clonotype: A much larger clone is a single base away; this may be a read error. This chain links TRBV4-1 with TRBJ1-5, with D uncertain. Germline V gene sequence: CDR1 MGHRA, CDR2 YSYEKL. The CDR3 extends over 16 amino acids. The V and J ends lost 0 bases and 2 bases respectively, with 11 bases between them. In nucleotides, the CDR3 is TGCGCCAGCAGCCAAGATTTGGGCAGTGGCAATCAGCCCCAGCATTTT. The encoded protein is CASSQDLGSGNQPQHF.

The chain combines TRBV11-2 with TRBJ2-2; D is tentatively TRBD1 or TRBD2 (6 bases each). V lost 0 bases, J lost 14 bases, and 16 bases lay in between. CDR1 and CDR2 from the germline V gene are SGHAT and FQNNGV. CDR3 length equals 14 residues. DNA of the CDR3: TGTGCCAGCAGCTTAGAAGGGGGGACCGGGTATCTGTTTTTT. It encodes CASSLEGGTGYLFF.

About this clonotype itself: The conserved final phenylalanine or tryptophan is absent from the CDR3, which likely points to a read error. The chain recombines TRBV6-6 with TRBJ2-1, with 8 bases aligning to TRBD1. The J segment lost 9 bases and the V segment lost 3 bases, leaving 13 bases of the junction unmatched. CDR1 is MNHNY and CDR2 is SVGAGI in the germline V gene (reference sequence). The CDR3 has 16 residues. CDR3 amino acids: CASSYTETGAVGEQFS. The CDR3 coding sequence is TGTGCCAGCAGTTATACAGAGACAGGGGCCGTAGGTGAGCAGTTCTCC.

The chain employs TRBV11-2 and TRBJ2-5, with unresolved D. Germline-derived CDR1 and CDR2 are SGHAT and FQNNGV. V was pared by 1 base and J by 9 bases, with 21 bases between. This CDR3 is 16 amino acids long. This CDR3 is CASSLVFDFPQGSQYF. CDR3 DNA: TGTGCCAGCAGCTTAGTCTTCGATTTTCCTCAAGGGTCCCAGTACTTC.

This chain joins TRBV11-2 and TRBJ2-1; maybe TRBD2 (6 bases). Germline lookup yields CDR1 SGHAT and CDR2 FQNNGV. V was shortened by 6 bases and J by 0 bases, with 15 bases between the two germline ends. This CDR3 spans 16 amino acids. The CDR3: CASRDLGGGSYNEQFF. CDR3 nucleotide sequence: TGTGCCAGCAGGGACTTGGGGGGAGGCTCCTACAATGAGCAGTTCTTC.

The chain has TRBV11-2 and TRBJ2-5; 8 positions match TRBD1. Germline loops: CDR1 SGHAT, CDR2 FQNNGV. The CDR3 length is 13 residues. Here the CDR3 reads CTNSTGQEETQYF. The CDR3 nucleotides are TGTACCAACAGCACGGGACAGGAAGAGACCCAGTACTTC.

As to this clonotype: A much larger clone lies one base from this, so it may be a read error. The J gene is TRBJ2-7, the V gene TRBV6-5; TRBD2 matches 10 bases. The CDR3 is 16 residues long. The germline CDR1 and CDR2 sequences are MNHEY and SVGAGI. The CDR3 DNA follows: TGTGGCAGCAGTTACCGCGGAGGACTAGCGGTCTACGAGCAGTACTTC. Amino acid sequence: CGSSYRGGLAVYEQYF.

On this clonotype: A much larger clone differs by one base, so this may be a read error. This sequence joins TRBV6-6 and TRBJ1-2; possibly TRBD1 for D (5 bases). The germline V gene encodes CDR1 MNHNY and CDR2 SVGAGI (reference sequence). There are 14 residues in the CDR3. The CDR3 sequence is CASSRGEANYDYTF. The DNA of the CDR3 is TGTGCCAGCAGTAGAGGGGAAGCTAACTATGACTACACCTTC.

As regards this clonotype: The junction differs from germline at one of its ends, possibly a read error. The V call is TRBV6-1, the J call TRBJ2-3, with a tentative D call TRBD1 (7 bases). Germline lookup yields CDR1 MNHNS and CDR2 SASEGT. CDR3 length: 13 residues. The CDR3 DNA sequence: TGTGCCAGCAGTGGCCCTATAGCGGAGAGGGGGCATTTT. Amino acid sequence: CASSGPIAERGHF.